These 14 T cell receptor beta chains came from one sample sequenced in a study of prognosis after radiotherapy for stage I lung cancer. TCR beta CDR3 was amplified from genomic DNA by two-round multiplex PCR. The first round of PCR was done with primers that matched each TRBV and TRBJ gene. TCRdb reanalysed the multiplex PCR reads using MiXCR and keeps one entry per CDR3 protein. The sample consists of about 14,000 distinct CDR3 sequences, 31% of them appearing once. The source was PBMCs, collected before or after stereotactic body radiation therapy (not recorded which). The receptors were gathered from a donor aged 50 or older with non-small cell lung cancer.

The sample holds one count of this clonotype. The chain joins TRBV24-1 to TRBJ2-3; 11 positions agree with TRBD2. The V segment lost 2 bases and the J segment 1 base; nucleotides outside the gene matches: 10. Per germline, CDR1 KGHDR and CDR2 SFDVKD. CDR3 size: 19 residues. CDR3 sequence reads: CATSDWITGTSGGTDTQYF. The DNA of the CDR3 is TGTGCCACCAGTGATTGGATAACCGGGACTAGCGGAGGCACAGATACGCAGTATTTT.

V usage is TRBV29-1 and J usage is TRBJ2-1; 9 nucleotides align to TRBD2. V was clipped by 7 bases and J by 4 bases; unmatched bases: 11. Germline CDR1 and CDR2: SQVTM and ANQGSEA. The CDR3 has 15 residues. The CDR3 region is CSEGASGADYNEQFF. CDR3 sequence (DNA): TGCAGCGAGGGTGCTAGCGGGGCGGATTACAATGAGCAGTTCTTC.

As for this clonotype: This sequence is one base from a far larger clone and is likely a read error. V gene TRBV7-3 combines with J gene TRBJ1-5; no firm D call. There are 15 residues in the CDR3. Looked up from germline, CDR1 is SGHTA and CDR2 is FQGTGA. Trimming left V 5 bases short and J 2 bases short, with 13 bases between. Here the CDR3 DNA reads TGTGCCAGCAGCGCCACGACCTCACGCAATCAGCCCCAGCATTTT. It encodes CASSATTSRNQPQHF.

This clonotype was counted ten times or more. This chain links TRBV18 with TRBJ1-1; unclear D gene. Germline CDR1 reads KGHSH; CDR2 reads LQKENI. The CDR3 runs to 14 residues. The V and J ends lost 0 bases and 1 base respectively, with 6 bases between them. CDR3 DNA sequence: TGTGCCAGCTCACCACCGTCACGGAACACTGAAGCTTTCTTT. Translation: CASSPPSRNTEAFF.

This clonotype has a count of ten or more. This chain connects TRBV5-1 to TRBJ2-3, with D possibly TRBD1 on 6 matching bases. The V gene's germline CDR1 is SGHRS and CDR2 YFSETQ. The germline V and J ends were trimmed by 4 bases and 4 bases, with 13 bases remaining between them. There are 14 residues in the CDR3. Here the CDR3 DNA reads TGCGCCAGCAGCGGGGGACATCTGGCAGATACGCAGTATTTT. Translated: CASSGGHLADTQYF.

The chain uses TRBV27 and TRBJ2-7; 9 nucleotides agree with TRBD1. The germline CDR1 and CDR2 sequences are MNHEY and SMNVEV (reference sequence). V lost 6 bases and J lost 7; bases outside the gene matches: 16. This CDR3 is 16 amino acids long. For the CDR3, the DNA is TGTGCCAGCAGCAAAGCGCCGGGACAGGGAGTGCGTGAGCAGTACTTC. Protein: CASSKAPGQGVREQYF.

This clonotype occurred many times. This chain connects TRBV2 to TRBJ2-5, with TRBD1 as a possible D gene (7 bases). The CDR3 is 13 amino acids. In germline, CDR1 is SNHLY, CDR2 FYNNEI. Deletions cut 7 bases from V and 5 bases from J, with 14 bases between. The CDR3 nucleotides are TGTGCCAGCACGGGGGCAGGGGGGGAGACCCAGTACTTC. Translation: CASTGAGGETQYF.

This clonotype occurred many times. The chain recombines TRBV20-1 with TRBJ2-2; TRBD2 aligns across 11 bases. The CDR3 sequence is 15 residues long. V was clipped by 3 bases and J by 7 bases; unmatched bases: 7. In germline, CDR1 is DFQATT, CDR2 SNEGSKA (reference sequence). The DNA of the CDR3 is TGCAGTGCTAGGCTCCTAGCGGGAGGCCACGGGGAGCTGTTTTTT. It specifies CSARLLAGGHGELFF.

Of note for this clonotype: This likely stems from a read error, as it lies one base from a far larger clone. The chain carries TRBV6-4 and TRBJ2-1; D is possibly TRBD2 (5 bases). Germline loops: CDR1 MRHNA, CDR2 SNTAGT. This CDR3 comprises 15 residues. CDR3 nucleotides: TGTGCCAGAAGTGTGGGCGGGCCACCCTACAATGAGCAGTTCTTC. Translation gives CARSVGGPPYNEQFF.

By share, this clonotype ranks as medium-sized. V usage is TRBV6-2 or TRBV6-3 and J usage is TRBJ2-3, with TRBD1 matching 8 bases. The CDR3 is 17 residues long. Germline-derived CDR1 and CDR2 are MNHEY and SVGEGT. V lost 6 bases to trimming and J lost 5 bases; unmatched junction nucleotides: 16. The CDR3 DNA is TGTGCCAGCAGCCTAGGACAGGACAGGGTCGGTGGAGATACGCAGTATTTT. It codes for CASSLGQDRVGGDTQYF.

This clonotype was found many times. The rearrangement joins TRBV27 to TRBJ2-5, with D possibly being TRBD1 or TRBD2 (5 bases each). Trimming left V 8 bases short and J 2 bases short, with 15 bases between. This CDR3 spans 14 amino acids. Germline values: CDR1 MNHEY, CDR2 SMNVEV (reference sequence). The CDR3 region has the DNA TGTGCCAGCCAGAGGGGCAGGGCGCAAGAGACCCAGTACTTC. It specifies CASQRGRAQETQYF.

V gene TRBV28 combines with J gene TRBJ2-7; D assignment may be TRBD1 or TRBD2 (5 bases each). The CDR3 has 15 residues. V dropped 5 bases and J dropped 3 bases, with 17 bases sitting between them. The germline V gene has CDR1 MDHEN and CDR2 SYDVKM. CDR3 nucleotide sequence: TGTGCCAGCAGTACACAAAGGGGAGAGCTCTACGAGCAGTACTTC. It codes for CASSTQRGELYEQYF.

In its sample, this clonotype was seen many times. The CDR3 coding sequence is TGCAGTGCTAGAGCGGGACCCACAGATACGCAGTATTTT. Translating it yields CSARAGPTDTQYF. The rearrangement uses TRBV20-1 and TRBJ2-3; tentatively, D is TRBD1 or TRBD2 (5 bases each). Germline V lookup: CDR1 DFQATT, CDR2 SNEGSKA (reference sequence). This CDR3 has 13 amino acids. The V and J ends lost 1 base and 2 bases respectively, with 7 bases between them.

The table lists this clonotype with many counts. The rearrangement joins TRBV5-6 to TRBJ2-7, with TRBD1 matching over 7 bases. The CDR3 extends over 14 amino acids. CDR1 SGHDT and CDR2 YYEEEE come from the germline V gene. V gave up 4 bases and J gave up 5 bases; unmatched junction bases: 9. The CDR3 DNA sequence: TGTGCCAGCAGCCTACGCACAGGGGTCAACGAGCAGTACTTC. This gives the protein CASSLRTGVNEQYF.